This T cell receptor beta chain comes out of a study of shared clonotypes between healthy human individuals. Study overall: The donors, a couple of women and a few men, were aged 18 to 49. The study used three CD4 naive, three CD4 memory, two CD8 naive and one CD8 memory plate per donor.

Method: immunoSEQ multiplex PCR; TCRdb's copy keeps in-frame clones and lacks some. Of around 2.5 million clones listed, roughly 93% are singletons. As regards this clone: Its antigen is still unknown.

The germline gives CDR1 MNHEY, CDR2 SMNVEV (reference sequence). CDR3 length equals 13 residues. After removal of 7 bases from V and 5 bases from J, the junction contained 7 bases not matched to a gene. General study findings and limits: The sharing of roughly 5% of naive CD4 clonotypes was seen across a handful of donors. Against clonotypes common to all four donors, non-shared ones had lower generation probabilities.

The sample comprised naive CD4+ T cells from PBMCs. Subset reported: CD45RA+ positively selected. This TCR came from a man aged 18 to 30 in good health. Some clones in this sample may be carry-over from other donors' samples. V usage is TRBV27 and J usage is TRBJ1-1; 7 bases map to TRBD1. The CDR3 loop reads CASMRGRGTEAFF. The CDR3 nucleotides are TGTGCCAGCATGAGGGGGCGGGGGACTGAAGCTTTCTTT.